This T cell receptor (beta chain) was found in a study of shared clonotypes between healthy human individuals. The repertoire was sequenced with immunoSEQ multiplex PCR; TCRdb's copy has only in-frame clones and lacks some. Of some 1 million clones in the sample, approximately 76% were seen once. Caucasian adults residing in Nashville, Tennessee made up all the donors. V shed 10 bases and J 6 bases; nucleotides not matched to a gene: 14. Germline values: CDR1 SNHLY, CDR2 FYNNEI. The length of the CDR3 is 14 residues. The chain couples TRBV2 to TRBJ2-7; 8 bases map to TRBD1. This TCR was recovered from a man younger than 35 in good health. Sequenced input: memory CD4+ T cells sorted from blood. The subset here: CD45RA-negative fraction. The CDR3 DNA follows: TGTGCCAACAAAGGGCAGGGGGCCCGCTCCGAGCAGTACTTC. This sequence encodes CANKGQGARSEQYF.